These T cell receptor beta chains were read from a single sample in a study of CD8 T cells in ankylosing spondylitis. TCRdb recomputed calls from the 5' RACE reads with MiXCR, one row per CDR3 protein. In the table there are 220,000 or so distinct CDR3 sequences, approximately 16% of which are singletons. The specimen sequenced was blood, either unsorted or a sorted T cell fraction (not recorded which). All receptors derive from a male donor with ankylosing spondylitis. Both conserved end residues are trimmed from each CDR3.

cdr3_aa: ASWDRASYNEQF
j_call: TRBJ2-1
v_call: TRBV2

cdr3_aa: ASSLWMTGYT
j_call: TRBJ1-2
v_call: TRBV12-3/TRBV12-4

cdr3_aa: SVEDLRDYLASRYNEQF
j_call: TRBJ2-1
v_call: TRBV29-1

cdr3_aa: ASREILVGRDEQY
j_call: TRBJ2-7
v_call: TRBV6-1

cdr3_aa: ASSTGALTDTQY
j_call: TRBJ2-3
v_call: TRBV6-1

cdr3_aa: ASSQESDINQPQH
j_call: TRBJ1-5
v_call: TRBV4-1

cdr3_aa: SVEGLGVETQY
j_call: TRBJ2-5
v_call: TRBV29-1

cdr3_aa: AWDDSRYNSPLH
j_call: TRBJ1-6
v_call: TRBV30

cdr3_aa: ASSITGVHLTNTGELF
j_call: TRBJ2-2
v_call: TRBV6-1

cdr3_aa: SVEVWDSAYNEQF
j_call: TRBJ2-1
v_call: TRBV29-1

cdr3_aa: ASSSDREDEAF
j_call: TRBJ1-1
v_call: TRBV9

cdr3_aa: ASSLDFARYNEQF
j_call: TRBJ2-1
v_call: TRBV27

cdr3_aa: ASSFQDRDVWYEQY
j_call: TRBJ2-7
v_call: TRBV7-3

cdr3_aa: ASSLGMPTEDEQF
j_call: TRBJ2-1
v_call: TRBV13

cdr3_aa: ASTLAESSYEQY
j_call: TRBJ2-7
v_call: TRBV7-2

cdr3_aa: SARSGESSYEQY
j_call: TRBJ2-7
v_call: TRBV20-1

cdr3_aa: ASSTYPGLFNTGELF
j_call: TRBJ2-2
v_call: TRBV7-9

cdr3_aa: ASSVPIGTGGSYEQY
j_call: TRBJ2-7
v_call: TRBV6-4

cdr3_aa: ASSQGPGGTGELF
j_call: TRBJ2-2
v_call: TRBV4-1

cdr3_aa: ASSGRAGGPYEQY
j_call: TRBJ2-7
v_call: TRBV5-6

cdr3_aa: ASSPDLAVSYEQY
j_call: TRBJ2-7
v_call: TRBV7-9

cdr3_aa: ASSDGVPYEQY
j_call: TRBJ2-7
v_call: TRBV27

cdr3_aa: ASGHYEQY
j_call: TRBJ2-7
v_call: TRBV6-5

cdr3_aa: ASSWVVSGGSYEQY
j_call: TRBJ2-7
v_call: TRBV12-3/TRBV12-4

cdr3_aa: AISESTTGHLNEKLF
j_call: TRBJ1-4
v_call: TRBV10-3

cdr3_aa: ASSSLLGQGVDTQY
j_call: TRBJ2-3
v_call: TRBV7-6

cdr3_aa: ASSDTGFYEQY
j_call: TRBJ2-7
v_call: TRBV7-9

cdr3_aa: ASSLGQTLSYEQY
j_call: TRBJ2-7
v_call: TRBV7-9

cdr3_aa: ATSDPGNWVGAKNIQY
j_call: TRBJ2-4
v_call: TRBV24-1

cdr3_aa: ASSQDRLAGTSYEQY
j_call: TRBJ2-7
v_call: TRBV3-1

cdr3_aa: ASSLGGTPSYEQY
j_call: TRBJ2-7
v_call: TRBV7-9

cdr3_aa: ASSLGQPTEAF
j_call: TRBJ1-1
v_call: TRBV27

cdr3_aa: SARGWTGGENYGYT
j_call: TRBJ1-2
v_call: TRBV20-1

cdr3_aa: SVGPGNSGELF
j_call: TRBJ2-2
v_call: TRBV29-1

cdr3_aa: ASSWGASSYEQY
j_call: TRBJ2-7
v_call: TRBV28

cdr3_aa: ASSPSTGEGYEQY
j_call: TRBJ2-7
v_call: TRBV4-3

cdr3_aa: ASSPNLYTEAF
j_call: TRBJ1-1
v_call: TRBV6-2/TRBV6-3

cdr3_aa: ASSTRLGLYNEQF
j_call: TRBJ2-1
v_call: TRBV28

cdr3_aa: ASSRPGQGYEQY
j_call: TRBJ2-7
v_call: TRBV6-2/TRBV6-3

cdr3_aa: ASSPPITGTGGDEQF
j_call: TRBJ2-1
v_call: TRBV28

cdr3_aa: ASSIPVRSRPADTCTEAF
j_call: TRBJ1-1
v_call: TRBV19

cdr3_aa: ASSMGTTDTQY
j_call: TRBJ2-3
v_call: TRBV19

cdr3_aa: ASKESGQSGQETQY
j_call: TRBJ2-5
v_call: TRBV26

cdr3_aa: ASSPGPAGTQY
j_call: TRBJ2-3
v_call: TRBV7-9

cdr3_aa: ASRLSAGSYGYT
j_call: TRBJ1-2
v_call: TRBV7-9